This paragraph covers one T cell receptor beta chain sequence. Trimming at V came to 1 base and at J to 0 bases, leaving 1 base not matched to a gene. CDR3 length: 15 amino acids. Germline V gene sequence: CDR1 SGHDN, CDR2 FVKESK. Original methodology: Estimates of nucleated cell counts were drawn from the amplification of reference gene primers. Some clones are missing from TCRdb's copy, which holds only in-frame ones; the method was immunoSEQ multiplex PCR. The V and J calls and clone size come from that table; D and trimming were worked out from the DNA. The data contain some 87,000 clones, around 87% of them seen just once; the ten biggest clones take up about 18%. The data stem from a study of blood T cell repertoires in COVID-19.

The chain employs TRBV14 and TRBJ2-3, with 7 bases that match TRBD2. The sequencing input was peripheral blood. This receptor was identified in a human donor in a cohort sampled during active COVID-19. The CDR3 loop is CASSQGLASTDTQYF. CDR3 nucleotides: TGTGCCAGCAGCCAAGGACTAGCTAGCACAGATACGCAGTATTTT.